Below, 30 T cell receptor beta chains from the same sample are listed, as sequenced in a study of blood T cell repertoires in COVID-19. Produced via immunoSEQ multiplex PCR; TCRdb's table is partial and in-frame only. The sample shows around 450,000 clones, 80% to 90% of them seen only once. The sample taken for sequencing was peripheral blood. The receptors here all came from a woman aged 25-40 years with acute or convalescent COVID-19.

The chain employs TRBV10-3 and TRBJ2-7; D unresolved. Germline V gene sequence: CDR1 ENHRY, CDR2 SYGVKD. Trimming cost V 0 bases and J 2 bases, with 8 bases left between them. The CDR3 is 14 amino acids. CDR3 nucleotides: TGTGCCATCAGTGAGTCGGCGGATACCTACGAGCAGTACTTC. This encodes CAISESADTYEQYF.

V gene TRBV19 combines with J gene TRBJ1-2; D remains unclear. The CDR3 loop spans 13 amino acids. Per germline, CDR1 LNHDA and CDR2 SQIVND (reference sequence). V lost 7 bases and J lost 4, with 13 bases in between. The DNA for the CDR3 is TGTGCCAGTACCCTGGATTGGGCCTATGGCTACACCTTC. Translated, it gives CASTLDWAYGYTF.

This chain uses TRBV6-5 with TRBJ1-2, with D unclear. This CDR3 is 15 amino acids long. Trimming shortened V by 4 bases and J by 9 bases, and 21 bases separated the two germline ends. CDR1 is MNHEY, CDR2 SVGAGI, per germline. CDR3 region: CASSSWTDGEGSYTF. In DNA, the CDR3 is TGTGCCAGCAGTTCATGGACGGACGGCGAGGGAAGCTACACCTTC.

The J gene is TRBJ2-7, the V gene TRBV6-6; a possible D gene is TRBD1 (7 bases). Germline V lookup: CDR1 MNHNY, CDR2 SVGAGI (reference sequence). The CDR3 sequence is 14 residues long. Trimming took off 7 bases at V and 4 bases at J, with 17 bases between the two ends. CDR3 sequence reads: CASTDLRDRYEQYF. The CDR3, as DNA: TGTGCCAGCACTGACCTGCGGGACAGATACGAGCAGTACTTC.

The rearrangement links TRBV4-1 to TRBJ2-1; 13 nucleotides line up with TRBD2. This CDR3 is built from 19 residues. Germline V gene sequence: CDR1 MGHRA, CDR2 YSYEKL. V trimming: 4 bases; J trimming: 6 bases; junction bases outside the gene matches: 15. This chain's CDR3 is CASSLSLLAGGLSSNEQFF. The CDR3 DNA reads TGCGCCAGCAGCCTGTCATTACTAGCGGGGGGGCTAAGTAGCAATGAGCAGTTCTTC.

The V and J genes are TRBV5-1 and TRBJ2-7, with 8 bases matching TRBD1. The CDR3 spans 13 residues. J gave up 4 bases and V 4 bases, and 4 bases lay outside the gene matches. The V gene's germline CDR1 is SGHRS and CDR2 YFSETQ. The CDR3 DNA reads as TGCGCCAGCAGCCGACAGGGGTGGTACGAGCAGTACTTC. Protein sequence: CASSRQGWYEQYF.

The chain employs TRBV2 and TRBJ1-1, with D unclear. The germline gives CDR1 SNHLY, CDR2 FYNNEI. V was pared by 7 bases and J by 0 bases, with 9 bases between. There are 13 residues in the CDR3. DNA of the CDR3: TGTGCCAGCACCGTAGAAATGAACACTGAAGCTTTCTTT. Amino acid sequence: CASTVEMNTEAFF.

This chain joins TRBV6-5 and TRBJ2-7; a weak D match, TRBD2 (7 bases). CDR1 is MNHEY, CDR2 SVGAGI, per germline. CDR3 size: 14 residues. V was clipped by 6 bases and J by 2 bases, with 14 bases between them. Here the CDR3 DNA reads TGTGCCAGCAGAATTCGGGGGGCACCCTACGAGCAGTACTTC. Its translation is CASRIRGAPYEQYF.

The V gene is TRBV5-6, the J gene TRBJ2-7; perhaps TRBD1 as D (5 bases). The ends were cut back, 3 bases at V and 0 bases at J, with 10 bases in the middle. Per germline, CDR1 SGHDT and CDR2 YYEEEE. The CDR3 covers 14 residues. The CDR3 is CASSSTGNSYEQYF. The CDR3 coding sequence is TGTGCCAGCAGCTCCACAGGTAACTCCTACGAGCAGTACTTC.

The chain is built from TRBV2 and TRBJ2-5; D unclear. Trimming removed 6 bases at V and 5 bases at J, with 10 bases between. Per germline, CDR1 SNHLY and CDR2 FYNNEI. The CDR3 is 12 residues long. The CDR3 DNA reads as TGTGCCAGCAGGATTGACTCGGAGACCCAGTACTTC. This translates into CASRIDSETQYF. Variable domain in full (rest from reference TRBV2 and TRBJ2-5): EPEVTQTPSHQVTQMGQEVILRCVPISNHLYFYWYRQILGQKVEFLVSFYNNEISEKSEIFDDQFSVERPDGSNFTLKIRSTKLEDSAMYFCASRIDSETQYFGPGTRLLVL.

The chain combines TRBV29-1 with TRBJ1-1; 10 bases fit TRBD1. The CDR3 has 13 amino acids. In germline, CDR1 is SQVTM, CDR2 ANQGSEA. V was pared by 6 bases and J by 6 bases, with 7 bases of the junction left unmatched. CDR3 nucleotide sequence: TGCAGCGTCCACCGGGACAGGGGCCCTGAAGCTTTCTTT. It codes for CSVHRDRGPEAFF.

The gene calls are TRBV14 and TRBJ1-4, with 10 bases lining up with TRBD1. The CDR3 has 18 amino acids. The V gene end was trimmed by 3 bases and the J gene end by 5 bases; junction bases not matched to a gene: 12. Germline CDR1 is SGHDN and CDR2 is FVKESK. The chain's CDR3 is CASSHFTGTGALNEKLFF. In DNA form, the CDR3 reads TGTGCCAGCAGCCATTTCACGGGGACAGGGGCACTAAATGAAAAACTGTTTTTT.

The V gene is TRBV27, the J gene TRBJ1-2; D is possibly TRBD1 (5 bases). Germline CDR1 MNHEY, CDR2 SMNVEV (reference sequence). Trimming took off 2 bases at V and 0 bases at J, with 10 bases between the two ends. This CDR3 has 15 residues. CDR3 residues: CASSLTRDSNYGYTF. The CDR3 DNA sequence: TGTGCCAGCAGTTTAACACGGGACTCTAACTATGGCTACACCTTC.

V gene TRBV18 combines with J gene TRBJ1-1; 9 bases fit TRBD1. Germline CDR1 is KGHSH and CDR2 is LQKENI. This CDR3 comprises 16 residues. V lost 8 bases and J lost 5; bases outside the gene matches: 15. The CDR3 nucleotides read TGTGCCAGCACAACTACAGGGGGCGCAGAAATGACTGAAGCTTTCTTT. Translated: CASTTTGGAEMTEAFF.

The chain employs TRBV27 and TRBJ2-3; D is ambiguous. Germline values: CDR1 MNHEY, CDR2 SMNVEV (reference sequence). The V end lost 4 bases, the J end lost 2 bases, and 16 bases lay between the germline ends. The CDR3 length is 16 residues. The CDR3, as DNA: TGTGCCAGCAGTTCTACCCCGGTACTCAACACAGATACGCAGTATTTT. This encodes CASSSTPVLNTDTQYF.

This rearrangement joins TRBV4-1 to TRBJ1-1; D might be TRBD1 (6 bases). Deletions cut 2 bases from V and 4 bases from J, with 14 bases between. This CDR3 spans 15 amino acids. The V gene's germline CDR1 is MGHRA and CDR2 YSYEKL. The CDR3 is CASSQFGGAGTEAFF. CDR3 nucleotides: TGCGCCAGCAGCCAATTTGGGGGCGCGGGCACTGAAGCTTTCTTT.

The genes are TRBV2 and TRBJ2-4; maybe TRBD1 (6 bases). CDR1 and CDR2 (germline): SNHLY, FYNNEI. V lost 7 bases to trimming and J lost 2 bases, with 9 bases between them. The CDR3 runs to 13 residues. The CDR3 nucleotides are TGTGCCAGCAAGGGGGTATCCAAAAACATTCAGTACTTC. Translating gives CASKGVSKNIQYF.

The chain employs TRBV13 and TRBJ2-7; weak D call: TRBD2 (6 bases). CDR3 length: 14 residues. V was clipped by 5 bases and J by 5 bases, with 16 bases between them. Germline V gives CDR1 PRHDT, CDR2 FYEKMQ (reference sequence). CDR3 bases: TGTGCCAGCAGCCCAACAGCAGCTAGCGACGAGCAGTACTTC. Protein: CASSPTAASDEQYF.

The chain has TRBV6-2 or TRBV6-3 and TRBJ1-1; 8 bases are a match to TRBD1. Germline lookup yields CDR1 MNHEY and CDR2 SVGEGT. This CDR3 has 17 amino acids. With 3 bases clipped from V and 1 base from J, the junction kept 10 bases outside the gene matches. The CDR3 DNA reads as TGTGCCAGCAGTTATCGGAAGACCGGGACAGGGAACACTGAAGCTTTCTTT. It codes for CASSYRKTGTGNTEAFF.

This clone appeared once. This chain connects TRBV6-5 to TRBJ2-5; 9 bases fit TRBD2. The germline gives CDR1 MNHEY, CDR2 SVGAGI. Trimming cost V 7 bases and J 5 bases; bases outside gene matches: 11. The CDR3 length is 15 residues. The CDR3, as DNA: TGTGCCAGCACCCTGGGCCGTCTAGCGGGGGAGACCCAGTACTTC. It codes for CASTLGRLAGETQYF.

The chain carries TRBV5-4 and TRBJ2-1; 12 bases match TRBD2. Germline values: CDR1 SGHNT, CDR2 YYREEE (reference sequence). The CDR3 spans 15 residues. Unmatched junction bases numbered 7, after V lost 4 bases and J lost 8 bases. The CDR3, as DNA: TGTGCCAGCAGCCAACCTAGCGGGGGGGTGTATGAGCAGTTCTTC. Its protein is CASSQPSGGVYEQFF.

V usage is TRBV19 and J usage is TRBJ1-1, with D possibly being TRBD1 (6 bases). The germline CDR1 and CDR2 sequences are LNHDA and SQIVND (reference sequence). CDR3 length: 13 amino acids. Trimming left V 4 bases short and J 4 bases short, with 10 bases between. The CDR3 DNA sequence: TGTGCCAGTAGTAGGGGGCGCGTCACTGAAGCTTTCTTT. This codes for CASSRGRVTEAFF.

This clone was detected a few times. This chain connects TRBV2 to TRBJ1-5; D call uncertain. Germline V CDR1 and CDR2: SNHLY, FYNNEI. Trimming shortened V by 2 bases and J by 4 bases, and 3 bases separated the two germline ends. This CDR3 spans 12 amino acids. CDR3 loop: CASSEQNQPQHF. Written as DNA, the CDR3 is TGTGCCAGCAGTGAACAGAATCAGCCCCAGCATTTT.

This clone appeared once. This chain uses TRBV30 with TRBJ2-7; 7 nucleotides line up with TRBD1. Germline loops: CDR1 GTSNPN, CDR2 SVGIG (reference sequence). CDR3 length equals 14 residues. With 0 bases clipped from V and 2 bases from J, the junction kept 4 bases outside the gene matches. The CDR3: CAWSVHRGTYEQYF. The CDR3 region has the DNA TGTGCCTGGAGTGTTCACAGGGGAACCTACGAGCAGTACTTC.

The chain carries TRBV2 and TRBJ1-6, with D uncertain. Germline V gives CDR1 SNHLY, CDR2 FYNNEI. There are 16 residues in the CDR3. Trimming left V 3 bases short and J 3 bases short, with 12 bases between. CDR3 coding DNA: TGTGCCAGCAGTGAGGGAGCCCTGATCTATAATTCACCCCTCCACTTT. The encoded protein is CASSEGALIYNSPLHF.

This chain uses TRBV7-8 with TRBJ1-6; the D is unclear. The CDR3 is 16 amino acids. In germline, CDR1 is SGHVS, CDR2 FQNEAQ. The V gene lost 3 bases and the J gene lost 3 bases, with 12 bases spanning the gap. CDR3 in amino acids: CASSLVRERYNSPLHF. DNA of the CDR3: TGTGCCAGCAGCTTGGTGCGGGAACGCTATAATTCACCCCTCCACTTT.

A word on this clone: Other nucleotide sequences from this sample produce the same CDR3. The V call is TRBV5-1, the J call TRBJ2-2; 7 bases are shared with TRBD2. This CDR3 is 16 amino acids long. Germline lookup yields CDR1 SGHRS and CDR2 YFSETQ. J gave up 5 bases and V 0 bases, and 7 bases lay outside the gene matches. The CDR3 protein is CASSLEDRGGTGELFF. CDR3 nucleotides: TGCGCCAGCAGCTTGGAGGATCGCGGGGGTACCGGGGAGCTGTTTTTT.

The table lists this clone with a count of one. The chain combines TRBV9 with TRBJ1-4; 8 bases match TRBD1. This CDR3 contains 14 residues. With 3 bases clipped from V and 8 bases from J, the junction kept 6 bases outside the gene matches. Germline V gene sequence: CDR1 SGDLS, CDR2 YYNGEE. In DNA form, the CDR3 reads TGTGCCAGCAGCGCGGTGACAGGGGACGAAAAACTGTTTTTT. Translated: CASSAVTGDEKLFF.

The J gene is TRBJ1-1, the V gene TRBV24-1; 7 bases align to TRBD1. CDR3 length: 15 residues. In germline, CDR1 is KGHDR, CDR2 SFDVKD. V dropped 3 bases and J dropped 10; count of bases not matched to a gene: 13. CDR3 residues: CATSDGDSYGNRAFF. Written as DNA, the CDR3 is TGTGCCACCAGTGATGGGGACAGCTATGGAAATCGAGCTTTCTTT.

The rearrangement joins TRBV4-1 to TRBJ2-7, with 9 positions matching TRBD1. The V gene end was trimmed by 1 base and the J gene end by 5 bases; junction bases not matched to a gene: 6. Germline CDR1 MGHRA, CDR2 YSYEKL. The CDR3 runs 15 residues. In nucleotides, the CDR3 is TGCGCCAGCAGCCAAGGTCTGGACAGGGGTAACGAGCAGTACTTC. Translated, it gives CASSQGLDRGNEQYF.